These T cell receptor beta chains were read from a single sample in a study of cytomegalovirus exposure and HLA in healthy donors. Assay: immunoSEQ multiplex PCR; the TCRdb copy retains only in-frame clones and omits some. Here the sample spans around 150,000 clones, approximately 80% being singletons. Sequencing input: PBMCs. These receptors all stem from a woman aged 50 to 65 in good health and CMV-seronegative. The CDR3 runs from the conserved cysteine through the conserved F or W. D genes are given only for firm matches. Rows give clone size only sometimes, using once, few, many, or a class for an expanded clone.

TRBD2,TRBJ2-5,NA,TRBV7-9,CASSLKSGRGETQYF,TGTGCCAGCAGCTTAAAGTCAGGGAGGGGAGAGACCCAGTACTTC
TRBD1,TRBJ2-1,NA,TRBV2,CASSEQGQGDEQFF,TGTGCCAGCAGTGAACAGGGACAGGGCGATGAGCAGTTCTTC
TRBD2,TRBJ2-2,NA,TRBV2,CASSVLAGGRTGELFF,TGTGCCAGCAGTGTACTAGCGGGGGGGCGAACCGGGGAGCTGTTTTTT
NA,TRBJ2-7,NA,TRBV9,CASSGFRTQKRGNEQYF,TGTGCCAGCAGCGGCTTCCGGACGCAAAAACGGGGAAACGAGCAGTACTTC
TRBD2,TRBJ2-7,once,TRBV7-8,CASSYGGGNEQYF,TGTGCCAGCAGCTACGGGGGGGGGAACGAGCAGTACTTC
NA,TRBJ1-2,NA,TRBV9,CASSADSRARAGYTF,TGTGCCAGCAGCGCAGATTCGAGGGCGCGGGCTGGCTACACCTTC
TRBD1,TRBJ2-5,NA,TRBV29-1,CSVEDGQGVGETQYF,TGCAGCGTTGAAGACGGACAGGGTGTCGGAGAGACCCAGTACTTC
NA,TRBJ2-2,NA,TRBV7-2,CASSLVSFRDSRYTGELFF,TGTGCCAGCAGCTTAGTCTCTTTTCGGGACTCCCGATACACCGGGGAGCTGTTTTTT
TRBD1,TRBJ1-6,NA,TRBV11-1,CASSQDRVDSPLHF,TGTGCCAGCAGCCAAGACAGGGTGGATTCACCCCTCCACTTT
TRBD1,TRBJ1-1,NA,TRBV27,CASSQNRGTEAFF,TGTGCCAGCAGTCAAAACAGGGGGACTGAAGCTTTCTTT
TRBD1,TRBJ1-3,NA,TRBV7-3,CASSLSDRDGNTIYF,TGTGCCAGCAGCCTCAGCGACAGGGACGGGAACACCATATATTTT
TRBD1,TRBJ1-1,NA,TRBV5-1,CASSLAGQPMNTEAFF,TGCGCCAGCAGCTTGGCGGGACAGCCCATGAACACTGAAGCTTTCTTT
NA,TRBJ2-1,NA,TRBV14,CASSRNGGRGLYNEQFF,TGTGCCAGCAGCCGGAATGGGGGGAGAGGGCTCTACAATGAGCAGTTCTTC
NA,TRBJ2-1,NA,TRBV5-6,CASSWTATEQFF,TGTGCCAGCAGCTGGACAGCGACTGAGCAGTTCTTC
NA,TRBJ1-4,once,TRBV9,CASSDSSTNEKLFF,TGTGCCAGCAGCGACAGTTCAACTAATGAAAAACTGTTTTTT
TRBD1,TRBJ2-2,NA,TRBV2,CASNRDSANTGELFF,TGTGCCAGCAATCGGGACAGCGCGAACACCGGGGAGCTGTTTTTT
NA,TRBJ2-7,NA,TRBV19,CASSMGQPPTYEQYF,TGTGCCAGTAGTATGGGGCAGCCCCCAACCTACGAGCAGTACTTC
NA,TRBJ1-4,NA,TRBV29-1,CSVEDRGGAGEKLFF,TGCAGCGTTGAAGATAGGGGAGGGGCAGGAGAAAAACTGTTTTTT
NA,TRBJ2-2,NA,TRBV18,CASSPPTGPGELFF,TGTGCCAGCTCACCCCCGACAGGCCCCGGGGAGCTGTTTTTT
NA,TRBJ1-2,NA,TRBV7-2,CASSLGEVGYTF,TGTGCCAGCAGCTTAGGGGAGGTCGGCTACACCTTC
NA,TRBJ2-2,NA,TRBV9,CASSGRRGAGPNTGELFF,TGTGCCAGCAGCGGGCGTCGCGGGGCGGGCCCGAACACCGGGGAGCTGTTTTTT
TRBD1,TRBJ1-6,NA,TRBV9,CASSVGARQGPNSPLHF,TGTGCCAGCAGCGTAGGAGCCCGACAGGGACCTAATTCACCCCTCCACTTT
TRBD1,TRBJ1-5,NA,TRBV10-3,CAISDYRGTNQPQHF,TGTGCCATCAGTGATTACAGGGGGACCAATCAGCCCCAGCATTTT
NA,TRBJ2-6,NA,TRBV5-1,CASSPREGSGANVLTF,TGCGCCAGCAGTCCCAGGGAAGGCTCTGGGGCCAACGTCCTGACTTTC
NA,TRBJ1-1,NA,TRBV2,CASRRTQGRSEAFF,TGTGCCAGCAGGAGGACACAGGGTAGGTCTGAAGCTTTCTTT
TRBD1,TRBJ1-3,few,TRBV25-1,CASSGQGRGNTIYF,TGTGCCAGCAGTGGACAGGGTCGTGGAAACACCATATATTTT
NA,TRBJ1-1,NA,TRBV19,CASGPRGTEAFF,TGTGCCAGCGGGCCCCGGGGGACTGAAGCTTTCTTT
NA,TRBJ1-3,NA,TRBV29-1,CSGGYGSSGNTIYF,TGCAGCGGAGGGTACGGAAGCTCTGGAAACACCATATATTTT
TRBD2,TRBJ2-1,NA,TRBV5-8,CASSLSGRVSKPFF,TGTGCCAGCAGCTTGTCAGGGAGGGTCTCTAAGCCGTTCTTC
NA,TRBJ2-2,NA,TRBV4-3,CASSQATRGTGELFF,TGCGCCAGCAGCCAAGCTACACGAGGCACCGGGGAGCTGTTTTTT
NA,TRBJ1-1,once,TRBV5-1,CASSFDLQGSTEAFF,TGCGCCAGCAGCTTTGACCTACAGGGAAGCACTGAAGCTTTCTTT
NA,TRBJ1-5,NA,TRBV5-5,CASSVRVEGQPQHF,TGTGCCAGCAGCGTCAGGGTGGAGGGTCAGCCCCAGCATTTT
NA,TRBJ1-5,few,TRBV7-8,CASSLGEGTGNQPQHF,TGTGCCAGCAGCTTAGGGGAGGGTACGGGCAATCAGCCCCAGCATTTT
NA,TRBJ2-5,NA,TRBV7-9,CASSLKGVAETQYF,TGTGCCAGCAGCTTAAAAGGGGTGGCGGAGACCCAGTACTTC
NA,TRBJ1-1,NA,TRBV18,CASSPSIQTNTEAFF,TGTGCCAGCTCACCTAGTATACAGACCAACACTGAAGCTTTCTTT
NA,TRBJ1-5,NA,TRBV5-3,CARSLRSGRPSNQPQHF,TGTGCCAGAAGCTTGAGGTCGGGGAGGCCTAGCAATCAGCCCCAGCATTTT
NA,TRBJ2-6,NA,TRBV2,CASRAGDSGANVLTF,TGTGCCAGCAGGGCCGGGGACTCTGGGGCCAACGTCCTGACTTTC
NA,TRBJ1-5,few,TRBV6-6,CASGKSPDSNQPQHF,TGTGCCAGCGGTAAGAGTCCTGATAGCAATCAGCCCCAGCATTTT
NA,TRBJ2-5,few,TRBV6-6,CASSRGNQETQYF,TGTGCCAGCTCACGGGGTAACCAAGAGACCCAGTACTTC
NA,TRBJ1-3,NA,TRBV5-6,CASMRVGGSGNTIYF,TGTGCCAGCATGAGGGTCGGGGGGTCTGGAAACACCATATATTTT